This T cell receptor (beta chain) was captured by sequencing in a study of T-cell reconstitution after alpha-beta-depleted transplantation in children. Points from the study as a whole: High day-60 TCRbeta diversity in some patients came from surviving recipient T cells and thymic progenitors. Where alpha-beta T cells came from about two months after transplant was reportedly several hundred expanded graft clones. Newly produced T cells mostly provided counts and TCRbeta diversity after one year, as hyperexpanded clones declined.

After removal of 0 bases from V and 5 bases from J, the junction contained 6 bases not matched to a gene. This CDR3 is built from 16 residues. As for this clonotype: The antigen remains unidentified.

Unique molecular identifiers were incorporated when the TCRbeta library was constructed. One entry per CDR3 protein results from TCRdb running MiXCR on the PCR reads. There are about 240,000 distinct CDR3 sequences in the sample; over 20% occur only once, and roughly 2.7% lies in the top ten. The TCR sequence derives from a girl aged 2 to 9 with Fanconi anemia, due to receive a stem cell transplant. The rearrangement uses TRBV23-1 and TRBJ2-2; 7 nucleotides align to TRBD1. TRBV23-1 is labeled an ORF, and its function is uncertain. This specimen consisted of PBMCs, obtained before TCRalphabeta/CD19-depleted stem cell transplant. The CDR3 reads CASSQSKGARTGELFF. The CDR3 nucleotides read TGCGCCAGCAGTCAATCGAAGGGGGCTCGGACCGGGGAGCTGTTTTTT.